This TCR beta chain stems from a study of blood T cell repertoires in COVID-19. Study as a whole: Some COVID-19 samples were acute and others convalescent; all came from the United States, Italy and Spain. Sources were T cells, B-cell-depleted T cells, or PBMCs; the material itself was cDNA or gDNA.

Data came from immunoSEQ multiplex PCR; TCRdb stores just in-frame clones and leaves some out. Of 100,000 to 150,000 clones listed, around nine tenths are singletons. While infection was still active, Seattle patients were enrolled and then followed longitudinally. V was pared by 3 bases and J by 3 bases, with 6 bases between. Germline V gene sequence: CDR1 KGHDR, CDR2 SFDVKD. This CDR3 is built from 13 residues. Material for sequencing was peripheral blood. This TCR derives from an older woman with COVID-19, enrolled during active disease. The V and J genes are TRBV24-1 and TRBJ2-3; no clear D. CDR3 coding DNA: TGTGCCACCAGTGATACCCGGACAGATACGCAGTATTTT. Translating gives CATSDTRTDTQYF.